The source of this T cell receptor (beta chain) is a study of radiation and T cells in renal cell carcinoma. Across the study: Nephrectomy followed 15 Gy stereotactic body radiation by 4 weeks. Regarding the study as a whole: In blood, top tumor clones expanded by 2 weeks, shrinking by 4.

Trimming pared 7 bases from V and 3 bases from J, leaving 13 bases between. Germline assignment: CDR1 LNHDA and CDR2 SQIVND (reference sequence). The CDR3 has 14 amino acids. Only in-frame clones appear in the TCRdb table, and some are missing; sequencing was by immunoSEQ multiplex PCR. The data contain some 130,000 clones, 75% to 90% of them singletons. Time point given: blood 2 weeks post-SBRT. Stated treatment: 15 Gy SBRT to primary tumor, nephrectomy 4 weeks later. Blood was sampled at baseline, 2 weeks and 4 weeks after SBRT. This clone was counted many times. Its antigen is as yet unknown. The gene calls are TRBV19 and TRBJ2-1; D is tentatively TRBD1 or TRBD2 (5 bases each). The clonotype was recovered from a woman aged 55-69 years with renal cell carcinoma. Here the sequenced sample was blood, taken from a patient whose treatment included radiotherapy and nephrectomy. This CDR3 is CASNPGGIYNEQFF. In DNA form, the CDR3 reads TGTGCCAGTAACCCTGGGGGAATCTACAATGAGCAGTTCTTC. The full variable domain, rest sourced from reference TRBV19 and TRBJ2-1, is DGGITQSPKYLFRKEGQNVTLSCEQNLNHDAMYWYRQDPGQGLRLIYYSQIVNDFQKGDIAEGYSVSREKKESFPLTVTSAQKNPTAFYLCASNPGGIYNEQFFGPGTRLTVL.